This T cell receptor (beta chain) derives from a study of blood T cell repertoires in COVID-19. Study as a whole: Samples of COVID-19 (acute and convalescent) were obtained from the United States, Italy and Spain. T cells, B-cell-depleted T cells, or PBMCs provided the cDNA or gDNA that served as material.

The CDR3 has 17 residues. V was clipped by 4 bases and J by 5 bases; unmatched bases: 8. The V gene's germline CDR1 is SGHRS and CDR2 YFSETQ. Original processing notes: Reference gene primer amplification gave estimated nucleated cell counts. Sequenced by immunoSEQ multiplex PCR; TCRdb stores in-frame clones only, minus some. D and trimming come from the DNA, and the V and J calls and clone size come from that table. The sample carries around 130,000 clones, more than 80% recorded once. This rearrangement joins TRBV5-1 to TRBJ2-2, with TRBD2 matching over 13 bases. Sequencing was done on a sample of peripheral blood. This sequence was found in a man between 65 and 80 years old with active or convalescent COVID-19. Written as DNA, the CDR3 is TGCGCCAGCAGCCCGGGGACTAGCGGGACTGGGACCGGGGAGCTGTTTTTT. Its translation: CASSPGTSGTGTGELFF.